The entry below describes one TCR beta chain. This sample was taken from a study of blood T cell repertoires in COVID-19. Across the study: Specimens from acute and convalescent COVID-19 originated in the United States, Italy and Spain. Sources were T cells, B-cell-depleted T cells, or PBMCs; the material itself was cDNA or gDNA.

Some clones are missing from TCRdb's copy, which holds only in-frame ones; the method was immunoSEQ multiplex PCR. Among under 300,000 clones listed, 88% were seen once. V lost 0 bases and J lost 2, with 12 bases in between. CDR1 is SGDLS, CDR2 YYNGEE, per germline. The CDR3 runs to 15 residues. The chain carries TRBV9 and TRBJ2-7; D possibly corresponds to TRBD2 (5 bases). This receptor was identified in a woman in her 40s who had recovered from COVID-19. The specimen sequenced was peripheral blood. The CDR3 reads CASSVAPGGTYEQYF. In DNA, the CDR3 is TGTGCCAGCAGCGTAGCCCCCGGAGGAACCTACGAGCAGTACTTC.